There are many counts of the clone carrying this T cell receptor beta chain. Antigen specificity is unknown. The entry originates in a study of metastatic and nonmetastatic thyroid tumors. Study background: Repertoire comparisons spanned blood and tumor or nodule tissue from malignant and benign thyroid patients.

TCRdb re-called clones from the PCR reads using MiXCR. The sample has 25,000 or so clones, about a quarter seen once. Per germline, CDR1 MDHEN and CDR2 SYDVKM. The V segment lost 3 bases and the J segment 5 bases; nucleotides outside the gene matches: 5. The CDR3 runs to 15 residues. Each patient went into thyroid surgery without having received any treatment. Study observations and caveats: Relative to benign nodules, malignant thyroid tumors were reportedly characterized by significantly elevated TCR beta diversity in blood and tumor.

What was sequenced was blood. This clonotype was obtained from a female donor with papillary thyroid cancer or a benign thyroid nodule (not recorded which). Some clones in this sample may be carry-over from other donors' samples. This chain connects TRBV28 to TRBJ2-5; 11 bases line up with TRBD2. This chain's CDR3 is CASSFGLAGGETQYF. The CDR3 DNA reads TGTGCCAGCAGTTTCGGGCTAGCGGGAGGTGAGACCCAGTACTTC.